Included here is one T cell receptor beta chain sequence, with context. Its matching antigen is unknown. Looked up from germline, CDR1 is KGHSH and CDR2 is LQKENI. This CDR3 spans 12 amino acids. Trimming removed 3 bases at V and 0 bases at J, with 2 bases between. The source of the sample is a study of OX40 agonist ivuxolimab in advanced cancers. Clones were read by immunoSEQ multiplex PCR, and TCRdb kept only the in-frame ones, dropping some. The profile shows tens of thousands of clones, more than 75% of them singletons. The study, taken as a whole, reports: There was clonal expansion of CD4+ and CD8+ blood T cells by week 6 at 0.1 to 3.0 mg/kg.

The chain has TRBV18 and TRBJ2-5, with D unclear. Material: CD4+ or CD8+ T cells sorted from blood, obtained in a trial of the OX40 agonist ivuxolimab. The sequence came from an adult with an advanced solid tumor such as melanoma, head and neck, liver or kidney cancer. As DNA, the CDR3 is TGTGCCAGCTCACCCTACCAAGAGACCCAGTACTTC. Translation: CASSPYQETQYF.